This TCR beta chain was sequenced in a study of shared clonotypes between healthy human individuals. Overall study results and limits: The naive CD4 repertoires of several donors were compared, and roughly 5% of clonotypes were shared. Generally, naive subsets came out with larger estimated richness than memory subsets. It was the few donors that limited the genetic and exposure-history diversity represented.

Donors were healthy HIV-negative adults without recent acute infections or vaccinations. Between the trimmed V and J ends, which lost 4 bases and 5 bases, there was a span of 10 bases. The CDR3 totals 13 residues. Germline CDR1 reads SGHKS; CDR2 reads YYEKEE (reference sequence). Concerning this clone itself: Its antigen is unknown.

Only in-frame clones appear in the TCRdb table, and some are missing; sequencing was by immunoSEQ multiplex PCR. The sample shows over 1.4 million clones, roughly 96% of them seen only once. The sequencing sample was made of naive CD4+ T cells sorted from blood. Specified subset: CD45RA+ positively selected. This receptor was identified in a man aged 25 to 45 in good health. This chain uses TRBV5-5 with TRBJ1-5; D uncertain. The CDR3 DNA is TGTGCCAGCAGCCTTGATAAGGATCAGCCCCAGCATTTT. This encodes CASSLDKDQPQHF.